This T cell receptor beta chain appears in the sequencing data of a study of neurological immune-mediated disorders. Time point denoted: longitudinal time-point 3. The cDNA was synthesized by means of template-switch 5'RACE, which was carried out with 10-nucleotide random UMIs. TCRdb recomputed calls from the 5' RACE reads with MiXCR, one row per CDR3 protein. The repertoire holds about 49,000 distinct CDR3 sequences, with 7.5% to 9.5% as singletons. The germline CDR1 and CDR2 sequences are DFQATT and SNEGSKA (reference sequence). The CDR3 is 13 residues long. The V end was cut by 5 bases, the J end by 3 bases, with 13 bases between.

The material sequenced was PBMCs. The chain carries TRBV20-1 and TRBJ1-2, with a tentative D call TRBD1 (5 bases). The clonotype comes from a woman aged 40 to 55 in good health. CDR3 sequence reads: CSAGIGTDYGYTF. The CDR3 nucleotides read TGCAGTGCTGGAATCGGGACGGACTATGGCTACACCTTC.